This TCR beta chain was found in a study of identical twins. This clonotype was counted at least ten times. The antigen is not known. The V end lost 2 bases, the J end lost 6 bases, and 9 bases lay between the germline ends. Germline loops: CDR1 SGHDT, CDR2 YYEEEE. CDR3 length: 13 residues. Carrying unique molecular identifiers, the cDNA also gained a universal primer site through template switching. One entry per CDR3 protein, called by TCRdb with MiXCR from the 5' RACE reads. This sample has about 210,000 distinct CDR3 sequences, with approximately 9% found just once. Study-level results: Twins showed weaker excess sharing in their beta out-of-frame sequences. Fewer insertions were carried by abundant cord blood beta clonotypes, but none was seen in memory repertoires. With monozygotic twins, out-of-frame TCR alpha sharing exceeded what models estimated.

This receptor was identified in a woman aged 18-29 years in good health. This chain uses TRBV5-6 with TRBJ1-3, with unresolved D. Source material: memory (CD45RO+) T cells sorted from blood. This chain's CDR3 is CASSFGPSNTIYF. The CDR3 coding sequence is TGTGCCAGCAGCTTTGGACCATCAAACACCATATATTTT.